These 21 T cell receptor beta chains were sequenced from one sample in a study of blood T cell repertoires in COVID-19. Sequenced by immunoSEQ multiplex PCR; TCRdb stores in-frame clones only, minus some. The sample lists 450,000 to 500,000 clones, approximately 85% seen once, with more than 3% in the top ten. The sequenced sample consisted of peripheral blood. The receptors stem from a human donor in a cohort sampled during active COVID-19.

This chain links TRBV18 with TRBJ1-1, with D tentatively TRBD1 (6 bases). Trimming cost V 2 bases and J 7 bases, with 11 bases left between them. Germline CDR1 reads KGHSH; CDR2 reads LQKENI. The CDR3 spans 13 residues. The CDR3 is CASSPRGFGEAFF. DNA for the CDR3: TGTGCCAGCTCACCAAGGGGGTTCGGTGAAGCTTTCTTT.

The chain employs TRBV12-5 and TRBJ1-1; no firm D call. V lost 7 bases to trimming and J lost 0 bases, with 9 bases between them. The germline V gene encodes CDR1 LGHNT and CDR2 FRNRAP. The CDR3 has 13 residues. CDR3: CASARYMNTEAFF. The CDR3 DNA reads TGTGCTAGTGCCCGATACATGAACACTGAAGCTTTCTTT.

This clone was seen a handful of times. The junction shows a germline mismatch at one end, possibly a read error. The J gene is TRBJ2-7, the V gene TRBV2; 9 nucleotides agree with TRBD1. The V gene's germline CDR1 is SNHLY and CDR2 FYNNEI. This CDR3 contains 12 residues. CDR3: CASSEAPGQGHF. The CDR3 DNA follows: TGTGCCAGCAGTGAAGCCCCGGGACAGGGCCACTTC.

The chain combines TRBV10-1 with TRBJ2-3; a weak D match, TRBD1 (6 bases). This CDR3 spans 14 amino acids. V lost 5 bases and J 8 bases, leaving 17 bases between the germline ends. In germline, CDR1 is WNHNN, CDR2 SYGVQD (reference sequence). The CDR3 loop is CASSLTGDLSTQYF. As DNA, the CDR3 is TGCGCCAGCAGTTTGACAGGCGACTTGTCTACGCAGTATTTT.

The gene calls are TRBV3-1 (or the pseudogene TRBV3-2) and TRBJ2-7; weak D call: TRBD2 (6 bases). CDR3 length equals 15 residues. Germline CDR1 is LGHDT and CDR2 is YNNKEL (reference sequence). With 0 bases removed from V and 6 bases from J, the gap between germline ends came to 15 bases. The CDR3 loop reads CASSQDRRVGVEQYF. The CDR3 DNA follows: TGTGCCAGCAGCCAAGATCGGAGGGTAGGGGTCGAGCAGTACTTC.

The chain recombines TRBV7-8 with TRBJ2-7, with D possibly TRBD2 on 6 matching bases. CDR1 and CDR2 (germline): SGHVS, FQNEAQ. V was pared by 5 bases and J by 4 bases, with 18 bases between. This CDR3 region has 15 residues. The CDR3 DNA is TGTGCCAGCAGCCGGGGGAGAGAAACAAGATACGAGCAGTACTTC. This sequence encodes CASSRGRETRYEQYF.

The chain uses TRBV24-1 and TRBJ2-7, with a possible D match to TRBD2 (5 bases). In germline, CDR1 is KGHDR, CDR2 SFDVKD. The CDR3 extends over 15 amino acids. V lost 2 bases to trimming and J lost 2 bases, with 12 bases between them. The CDR3 DNA follows: TGTGCCACCAGTGATTACGGCACGGGGACCTACGAGCAGTACTTC. Protein sequence: CATSDYGTGTYEQYF.

In its sample, this clone was seen once. The rearrangement uses TRBV25-1 and TRBJ1-2; perhaps TRBD1 as D (6 bases). The CDR3 consists of 12 residues. The V end lost 6 bases, the J end lost 4 bases, and 9 bases lay between the germline ends. Per germline, CDR1 MGHDK and CDR2 SYGVNS. The CDR3 DNA follows: TGTGCCAGCAGGAGGGACACCTATGGCTACACCTTC. Amino acids: CASRRDTYGYTF.

The rearrangement joins TRBV15 to TRBJ1-2; tentative D call: TRBD1 (6 bases). This CDR3 has 15 residues. CDR1 LNHNV and CDR2 YYDKDF come from the germline V gene (reference sequence). V was clipped by 0 bases and J by 3 bases, with 11 bases between them. The CDR3 sequence: CATSREQGKDYGYTF. CDR3 bases: TGTGCCACCAGCAGAGAGCAGGGGAAGGACTATGGCTACACCTTC.

The chain combines TRBV2 with TRBJ1-1; possible D gene TRBD1, 5 bases. Germline CDR1 SNHLY, CDR2 FYNNEI. The V end lost 5 bases, the J end lost 1 base, and 8 bases lay between the germline ends. The CDR3 consists of 13 residues. The CDR3, as DNA: TGTGCCAGCAGTCAAGACAGGAACACTGAAGCTTTCTTT. Residues: CASSQDRNTEAFF.

J is TRBJ2-7 and V is TRBV5-4; D gene uncertain. The CDR3 has 15 residues. V was shortened by 3 bases and J by 2 bases, with 15 bases between the two germline ends. Germline V lookup: CDR1 SGHNT, CDR2 YYREEE (reference sequence). The CDR3 DNA sequence: TGTGCCAGCAGCTCTACGAGGATCGGCCCCTACGAGCAGTACTTC. Translated: CASSSTRIGPYEQYF.

The rearrangement links TRBV27 to TRBJ2-3; 8 bases align to TRBD2. Germline loops: CDR1 MNHEY, CDR2 SMNVEV (reference sequence). V was clipped by 9 bases and J by 3 bases; unmatched bases: 11. This CDR3 comprises 15 residues. CDR3 in amino acids: CASATRGLETDTQYF. Written as DNA, the CDR3 is TGTGCCAGTGCGACCCGGGGACTAGAGACAGATACGCAGTATTTT.

The rearrangement uses TRBV25-1 and TRBJ2-3; perhaps TRBD2 as D (5 bases). V lost 8 bases to trimming and J lost 7 bases, with 13 bases between them. This CDR3 has 12 amino acids. The V gene's germline CDR1 is MGHDK and CDR2 SYGVNS. The CDR3 sequence: CASAPGVNTQYF. DNA for the CDR3: TGTGCCAGCGCCCCCGGGGTAAATACGCAGTATTTT.

V is TRBV9 and J is TRBJ2-3, with TRBD2 identical over 8 bases. CDR3 size: 16 residues. V shed 4 bases, J shed 1 base, and the junction held 8 bases outside the gene matches. Germline lookup yields CDR1 SGDLS and CDR2 YYNGEE. CDR3 protein: CASSPRLAKGTDTQYF. DNA of the CDR3: TGTGCCAGCAGCCCCCGACTAGCGAAAGGCACAGATACGCAGTATTTT.

The rearrangement links TRBV11-2 to TRBJ2-7; 7 bases are shared with TRBD1. This CDR3 is 15 amino acids long. J lost 2 bases, V lost 5 bases, and 9 bases had no gene match. The germline gives CDR1 SGHAT, CDR2 FQNNGV. In DNA, the CDR3 is TGTGCCAGCAGCCCGAGGACAGGCGGGCCCTACGAGCAGTACTTC. Protein: CASSPRTGGPYEQYF.

This clone appeared a single time. This chain joins TRBV7-3 and TRBJ1-1; D perhaps matches TRBD1 (6 bases). Trimming pared 5 bases from V and 4 bases from J, leaving 23 bases between. From germline, CDR1 is SGHTA and CDR2 FQGTGA. This CDR3 contains 17 residues. The CDR3 region is CASSPGARIMRGTEAFF. The CDR3 DNA reads as TGTGCCAGCAGCCCAGGGGCCAGAATTATGAGGGGCACTGAAGCTTTCTTT. Complete variable domain (other parts from reference TRBV7-3 and TRBJ1-1): GAGVSQTPSNKVTEKGKYVELRCDPISGHTALYWYRQSLGQGPEFLIYFQGTGAADDSGLPNDRFFAVRPEGSVSTLKIQRTERGDSAVYLCASSPGARIMRGTEAFFGQGTRLTVV.

This clone was seen only a few times. The chain employs TRBV19 and TRBJ1-5; 8 positions agree with TRBD1. V gave up 11 bases and J gave up 11 bases; unmatched junction bases: 17. Germline V gene lookup returns CDR1 LNHDA and CDR2 SQIVND (reference sequence). CDR3 length: 14 residues. The CDR3 reads CACKPGQETLAQHF. CDR3 DNA: TGTGCCTGCAAACCGGGACAGGAGACCCTGGCCCAGCATTTT.

The chain uses TRBV9 and TRBJ1-3; 9 bases agree with TRBD1. The length of the CDR3 is 15 residues. Germline V gives CDR1 SGDLS, CDR2 YYNGEE. Germline trimming cut 2 bases from V and 2 bases from J; bases unmatched to any gene: 2. The CDR3, as DNA: TGTGCCAGCAGCGTGGGACAGGGCACTGGAAACACCATATATTTT. It codes for CASSVGQGTGNTIYF.

The chain combines TRBV29-1 with TRBJ1-2; TRBD1 is a possible D gene (6 bases). Trimming left V 6 bases short and J 3 bases short, with 14 bases between. This CDR3 is built from 13 residues. Germline V lookup: CDR1 SQVTM, CDR2 ANQGSEA. CDR3 DNA sequence: TGCAGCGTAGAGACAGGTTACGACTATGGCTACACCTTC. The encoded protein is CSVETGYDYGYTF.

V gene TRBV30 combines with J gene TRBJ1-1; tentative D call: TRBD1 (5 bases). Trimming removed 4 bases from V and 5 bases from J, with 11 bases in between. CDR1 and CDR2 (germline): GTSNPN, SVGIG (reference sequence). The CDR3 covers 12 residues. The CDR3 reads CAWTRARTEAFF. For the CDR3, the DNA is TGTGCCTGGACCAGGGCCAGGACTGAAGCTTTCTTT.

The chain employs TRBV14 and TRBJ2-2; D gene uncertain. The CDR3 runs to 17 residues. V was trimmed by 1 base and J by 5 bases, leaving 17 bases between them. CDR1 is SGHDN and CDR2 is FVKESK in the germline V gene. CDR3 sequence: CASSQAGGLMGTGELFF. In nucleotides, the CDR3 is TGTGCCAGCAGCCAAGCAGGTGGTCTGATGGGTACCGGGGAGCTGTTTTTT.